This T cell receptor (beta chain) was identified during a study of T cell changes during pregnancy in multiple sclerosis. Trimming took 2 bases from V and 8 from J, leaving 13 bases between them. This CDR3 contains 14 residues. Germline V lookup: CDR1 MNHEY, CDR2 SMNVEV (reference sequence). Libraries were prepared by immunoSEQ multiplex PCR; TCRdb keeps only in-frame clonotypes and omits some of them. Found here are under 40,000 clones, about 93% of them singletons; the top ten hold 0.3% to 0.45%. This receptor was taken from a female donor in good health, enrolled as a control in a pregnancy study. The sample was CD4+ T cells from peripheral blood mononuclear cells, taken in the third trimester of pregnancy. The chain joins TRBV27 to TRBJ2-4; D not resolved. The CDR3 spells CASSLTSERHIQYF. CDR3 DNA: TGTGCCAGCAGTTTAACGTCAGAGAGGCACATTCAGTACTTC.